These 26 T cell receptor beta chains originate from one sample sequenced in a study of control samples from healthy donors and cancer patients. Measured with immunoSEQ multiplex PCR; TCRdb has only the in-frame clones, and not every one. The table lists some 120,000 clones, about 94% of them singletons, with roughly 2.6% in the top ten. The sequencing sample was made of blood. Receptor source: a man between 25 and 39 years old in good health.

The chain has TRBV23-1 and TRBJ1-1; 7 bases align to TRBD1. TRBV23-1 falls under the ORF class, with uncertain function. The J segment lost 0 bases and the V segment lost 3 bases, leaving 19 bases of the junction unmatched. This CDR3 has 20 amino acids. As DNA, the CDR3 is TGCGCCAGCAGTCAGTTAAGCGGGACAGAGGAATCCTACATGAACACTGAAGCTTTCTTT. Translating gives CASSQLSGTEESYMNTEAFF.

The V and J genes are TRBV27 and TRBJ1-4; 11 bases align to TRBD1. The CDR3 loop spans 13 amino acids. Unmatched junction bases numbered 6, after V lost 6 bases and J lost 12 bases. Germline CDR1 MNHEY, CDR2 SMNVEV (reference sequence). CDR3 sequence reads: CASRDRGRVELFF. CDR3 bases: TGTGCCAGCAGGGACAGGGGGCGCGTGGAACTGTTTTTT. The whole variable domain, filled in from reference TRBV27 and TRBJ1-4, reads EAQVTQNPRYLITVTGKKLTVTCSQNMNHEYMSWYRQDPGLGLRQIYYSMNVEVTDKGDVPEGYKVSRKEKRNFPLILESPSPNQTSLYFCASRDRGRVELFFGSGTQLSVL.

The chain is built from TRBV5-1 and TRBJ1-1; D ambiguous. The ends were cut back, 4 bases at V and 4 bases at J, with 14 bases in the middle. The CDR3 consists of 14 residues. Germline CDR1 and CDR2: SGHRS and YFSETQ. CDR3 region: CASSAGSSGTEAFF. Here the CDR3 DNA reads TGCGCCAGCAGCGCCGGGTCCAGCGGCACTGAAGCTTTCTTT.

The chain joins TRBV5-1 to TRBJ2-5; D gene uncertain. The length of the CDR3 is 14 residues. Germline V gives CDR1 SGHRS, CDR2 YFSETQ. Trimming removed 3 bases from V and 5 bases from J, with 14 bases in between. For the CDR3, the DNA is TGCGCCAGCAGCTATAAAACCCTTGACGAGACCCAGTACTTC. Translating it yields CASSYKTLDETQYF.

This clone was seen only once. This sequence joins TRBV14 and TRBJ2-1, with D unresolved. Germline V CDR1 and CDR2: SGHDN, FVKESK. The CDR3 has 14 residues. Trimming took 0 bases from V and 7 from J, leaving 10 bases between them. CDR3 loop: CASSQDIGRNEQFF. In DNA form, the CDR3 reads TGTGCCAGCAGCCAAGATATTGGGCGGAATGAGCAGTTCTTC.

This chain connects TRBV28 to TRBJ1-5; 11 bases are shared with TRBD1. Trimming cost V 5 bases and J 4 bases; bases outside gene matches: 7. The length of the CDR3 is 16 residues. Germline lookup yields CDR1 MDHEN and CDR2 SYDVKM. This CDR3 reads CASSPFGTGGNQPQHF. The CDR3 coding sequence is TGTGCCAGCAGTCCTTTTGGGACAGGGGGAAATCAGCCCCAGCATTTT.

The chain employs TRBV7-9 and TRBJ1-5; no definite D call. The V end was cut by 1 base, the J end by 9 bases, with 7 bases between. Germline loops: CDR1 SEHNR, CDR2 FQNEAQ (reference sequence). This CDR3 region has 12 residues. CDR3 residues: CASSLGRGPQHF. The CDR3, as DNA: TGTGCCAGCAGCTTAGGGCGGGGGCCCCAGCATTTT. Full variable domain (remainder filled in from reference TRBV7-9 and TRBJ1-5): DTGVSQNPRHKITKRGQNVTFRCDPISEHNRLYWYRQTLGQGPEFLTYFQNEAQLEKSRLLSDRFSAERPKGSFSTLEIQRTEQGDSAMYLCASSLGRGPQHFGDGTRLSIL.

CDR3 in amino acids: CSATHYGYTF. The CDR3 nucleotides read TGCAGTGCTACCCACTATGGCTACACCTTC. V is TRBV20-1 and J is TRBJ1-2; no reliable D call. CDR1 is DFQATT and CDR2 is SNEGSKA in the germline V gene (reference sequence). The V gene lost 4 bases and the J gene lost 3 bases, with 3 bases spanning the gap. CDR3 size: 10 residues.

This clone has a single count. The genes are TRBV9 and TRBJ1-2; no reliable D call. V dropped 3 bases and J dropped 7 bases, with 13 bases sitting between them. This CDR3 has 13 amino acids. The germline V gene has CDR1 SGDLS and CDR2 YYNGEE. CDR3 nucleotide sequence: TGTGCCAGCAGCGCGGAGGGTTTAGGTGGCTACACCTTC. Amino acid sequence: CASSAEGLGGYTF.

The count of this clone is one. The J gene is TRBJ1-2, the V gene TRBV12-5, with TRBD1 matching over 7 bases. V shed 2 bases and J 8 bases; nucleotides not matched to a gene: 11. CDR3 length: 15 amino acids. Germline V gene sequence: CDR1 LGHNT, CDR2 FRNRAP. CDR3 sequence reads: CASGLTFDRAEGYTF. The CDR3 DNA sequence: TGTGCTAGTGGTTTGACTTTCGACAGGGCTGAGGGCTACACCTTC.

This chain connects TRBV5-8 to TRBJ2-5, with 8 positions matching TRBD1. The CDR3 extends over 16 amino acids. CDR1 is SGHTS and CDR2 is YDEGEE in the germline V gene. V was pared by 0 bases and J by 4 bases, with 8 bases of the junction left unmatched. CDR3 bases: TGTGCCAGCAGCTTGGATGACAGGGGTCTAGGAGAGACCCAGTACTTC. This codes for CASSLDDRGLGETQYF.

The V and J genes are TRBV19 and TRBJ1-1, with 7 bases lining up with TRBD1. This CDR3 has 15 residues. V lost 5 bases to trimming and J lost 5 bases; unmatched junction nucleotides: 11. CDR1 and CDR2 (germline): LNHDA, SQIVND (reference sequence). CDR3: CASSPRQGGGTEAFF. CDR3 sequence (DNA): TGTGCCAGTAGTCCTCGACAGGGTGGGGGTACTGAAGCTTTCTTT.

CDR3 sequence reads: CASSLVSGTSTGAFF. CDR3 bases: TGTGCCAGCAGCTTAGTGTCCGGGACCTCAACTGGGGCTTTCTTT. The chain uses TRBV7-2 and TRBJ1-1; D may be TRBD1 (5 bases). Germline V gene sequence: CDR1 SGHTA, CDR2 FQGNSA. The CDR3 contains 15 residues. V was clipped by 1 base and J by 11 bases, with 20 bases between them. Together with reference TRBV7-2 and TRBJ1-1, the CDR3 gives the full variable domain: GAGVSQSPSNKVTEKGKDVELRCDPISGHTALYWYRQSLGQGLEFLIYFQGNSAPDKSGLPSDRFSAERTGGSVSTLTIQRTQQEDSAVYLCASSLVSGTSTGAFFGQGTRLTVV.

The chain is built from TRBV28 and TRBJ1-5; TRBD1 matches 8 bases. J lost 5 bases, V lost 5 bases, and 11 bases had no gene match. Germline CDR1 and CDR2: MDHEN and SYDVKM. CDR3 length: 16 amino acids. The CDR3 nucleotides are TGTGCCAGCAGTCAGACTACAGGGGGTTGGGATCAGCCCCAGCATTTT. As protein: CASSQTTGGWDQPQHF.

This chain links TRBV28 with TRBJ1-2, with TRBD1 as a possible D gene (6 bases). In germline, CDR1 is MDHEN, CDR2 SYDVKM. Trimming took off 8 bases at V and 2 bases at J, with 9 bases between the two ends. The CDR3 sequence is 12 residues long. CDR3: CASLQGNYGYTF. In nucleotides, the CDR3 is TGTGCCAGCCTGCAGGGGAACTATGGCTACACCTTC.

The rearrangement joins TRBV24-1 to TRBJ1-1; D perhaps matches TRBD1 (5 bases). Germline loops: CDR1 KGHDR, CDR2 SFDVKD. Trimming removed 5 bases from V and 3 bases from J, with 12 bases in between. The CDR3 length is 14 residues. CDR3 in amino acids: CATSGTGTDTEAFF. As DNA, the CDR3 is TGTGCCACCAGTGGAACCGGGACCGACACTGAAGCTTTCTTT.

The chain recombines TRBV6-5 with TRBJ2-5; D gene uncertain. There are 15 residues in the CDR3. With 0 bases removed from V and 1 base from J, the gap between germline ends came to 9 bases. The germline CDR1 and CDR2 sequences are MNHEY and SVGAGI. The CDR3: CASSYSSGSQETQYF. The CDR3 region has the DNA TGTGCCAGCAGTTACTCATCGGGTTCCCAAGAGACCCAGTACTTC.

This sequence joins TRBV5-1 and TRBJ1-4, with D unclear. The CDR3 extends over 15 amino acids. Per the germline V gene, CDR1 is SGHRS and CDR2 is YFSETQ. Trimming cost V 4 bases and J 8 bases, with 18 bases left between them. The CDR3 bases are TGCGCCAGCAGCCCCGACATCCGGAGTGGAGAAAAACTGTTTTTT. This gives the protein CASSPDIRSGEKLFF.

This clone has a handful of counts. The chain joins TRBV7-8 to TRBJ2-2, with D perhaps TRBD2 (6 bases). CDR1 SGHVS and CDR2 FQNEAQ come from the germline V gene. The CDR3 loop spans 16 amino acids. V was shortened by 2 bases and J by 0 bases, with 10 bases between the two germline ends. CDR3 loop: CASSLTSRANTGELFF. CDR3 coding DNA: TGTGCCAGCAGCTTAACTAGCAGGGCGAACACCGGGGAGCTGTTTTTT.

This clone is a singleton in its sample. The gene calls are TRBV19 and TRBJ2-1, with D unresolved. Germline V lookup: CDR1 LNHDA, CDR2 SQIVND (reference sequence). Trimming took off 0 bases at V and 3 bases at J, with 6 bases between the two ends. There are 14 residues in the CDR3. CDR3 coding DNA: TGTGCCAGTAGTATAGATCTGAGCTACAATGAGCAGTTCTTC. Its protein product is CASSIDLSYNEQFF.

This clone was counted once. CDR3 bases: TGCGCCAGCAGCTTGGGGAAGGGACTAGATGGCTACACCTTC. Translating it yields CASSLGKGLDGYTF. This chain joins TRBV5-1 and TRBJ1-2; possibly TRBD1 for D (5 bases). CDR3 size: 14 residues. V lost 0 bases and J lost 6, with 12 bases in between. Germline CDR1 and CDR2: SGHRS and YFSETQ.

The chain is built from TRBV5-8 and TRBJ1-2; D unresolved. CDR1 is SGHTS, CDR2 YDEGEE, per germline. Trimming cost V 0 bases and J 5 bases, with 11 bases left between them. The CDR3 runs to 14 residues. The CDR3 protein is CASSLELDGYGYTF. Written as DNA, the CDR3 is TGTGCCAGCAGCTTGGAACTGGATGGGTATGGCTACACCTTC.

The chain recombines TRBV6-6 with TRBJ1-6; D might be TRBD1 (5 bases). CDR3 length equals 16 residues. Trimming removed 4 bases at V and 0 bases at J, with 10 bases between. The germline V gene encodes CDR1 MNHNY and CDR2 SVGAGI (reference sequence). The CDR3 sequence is CASSWGKSSYNSPLHF. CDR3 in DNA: TGTGCCAGCAGTTGGGGCAAGAGCTCCTATAATTCACCCCTCCACTTT.

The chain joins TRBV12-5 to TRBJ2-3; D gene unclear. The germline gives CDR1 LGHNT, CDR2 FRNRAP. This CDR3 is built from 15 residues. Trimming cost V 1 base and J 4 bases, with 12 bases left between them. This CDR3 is CASGLDLRSSDTQYF. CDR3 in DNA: TGTGCTAGTGGTTTGGATCTTAGGAGTTCAGATACGCAGTATTTT.

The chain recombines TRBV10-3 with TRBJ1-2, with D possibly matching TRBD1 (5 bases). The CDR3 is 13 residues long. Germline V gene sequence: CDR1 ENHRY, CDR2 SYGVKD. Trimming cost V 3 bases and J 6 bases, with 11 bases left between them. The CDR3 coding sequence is TGTGCCATCAGTGAAGGGCAGGGAGATGGCTACACCTTC. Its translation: CAISEGQGDGYTF.

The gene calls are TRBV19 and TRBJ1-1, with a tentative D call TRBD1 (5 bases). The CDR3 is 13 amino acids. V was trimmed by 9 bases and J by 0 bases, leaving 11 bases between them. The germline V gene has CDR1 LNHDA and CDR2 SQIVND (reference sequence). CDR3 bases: TGTGCCAGCCACCCGGGGGTGAACACTGAAGCTTTCTTT. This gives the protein CASHPGVNTEAFF.